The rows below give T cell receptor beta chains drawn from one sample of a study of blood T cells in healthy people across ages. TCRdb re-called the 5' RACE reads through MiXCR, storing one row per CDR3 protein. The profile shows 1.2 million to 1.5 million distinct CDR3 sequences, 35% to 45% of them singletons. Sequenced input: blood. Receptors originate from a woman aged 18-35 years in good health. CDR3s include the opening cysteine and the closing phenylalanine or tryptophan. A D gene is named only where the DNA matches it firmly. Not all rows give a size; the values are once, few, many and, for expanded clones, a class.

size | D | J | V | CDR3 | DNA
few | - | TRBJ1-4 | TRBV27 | CASSFSWGFREKLFF | TGTGCCAGCAGTTTCTCCTGGGGCTTTCGTGAAAAACTGTTTTTT
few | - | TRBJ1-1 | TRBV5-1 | CASSLAWEVGTEAFF | TGCGCCAGCAGCTTGGCCTGGGAGGTCGGCACTGAAGCTTTCTTT
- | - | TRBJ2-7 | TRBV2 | CASQGYEQYF | TGTGCCAGCCAAGGATACGAGCAGTACTTC
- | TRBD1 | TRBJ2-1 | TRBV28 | CACSVPGQGNEQFF | TGTGCCTGCAGTGTTCCGGGACAGGGTAATGAGCAGTTCTTC
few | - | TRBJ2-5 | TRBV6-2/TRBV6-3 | CASRAHGEETQYF | TGTGCCAGCAGAGCCCACGGGGAAGAGACCCAGTACTTC
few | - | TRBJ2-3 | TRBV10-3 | CAIRQGSTDTQYF | TGTGCCATCAGGCAGGGTAGCACAGATACGCAGTATTTT
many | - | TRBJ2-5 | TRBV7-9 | CASSPKETQYF | TGTGCCAGCAGTCCAAAAGAGACCCAGTACTTC
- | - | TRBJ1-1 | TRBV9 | CASSVSGEMYTEAFF | TGTGCCAGCAGTGTATCAGGGGAGATGTACACTGAAGCTTTCTTT
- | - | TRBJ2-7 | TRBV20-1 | CSARTTRDRQPYEQYF | TGCAGTGCTAGAACTACCCGAGACAGACAACCCTACGAGCAGTACTTC
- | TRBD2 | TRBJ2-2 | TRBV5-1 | CASSQLAGGSGELFF | TGCGCCAGCAGCCAGCTAGCGGGAGGTTCCGGGGAGCTGTTTTTT
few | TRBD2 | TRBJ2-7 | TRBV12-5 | CASGLTYSGSSYEQYF | TGTGCTAGTGGTTTGACGTATAGCGGGAGCTCCTACGAGCAGTACTTC
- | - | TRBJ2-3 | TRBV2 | CASSDAGDTQYF | TGTGCCAGCAGTGATGCGGGGGATACGCAGTATTTT
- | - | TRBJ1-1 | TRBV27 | CASRNHMNTEAFF | TGTGCCAGCCGCAACCATATGAACACTGAAGCTTTCTTT
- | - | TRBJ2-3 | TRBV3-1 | CASSQDSGAGDTQYF | TGTGCCAGCAGCCAAGACTCTGGGGCGGGAGATACGCAGTATTTT
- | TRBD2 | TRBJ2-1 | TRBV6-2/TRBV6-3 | CASQSGTSFDEQFF | TGTGCCAGCCAGTCGGGGACTAGCTTTGATGAGCAGTTCTTC
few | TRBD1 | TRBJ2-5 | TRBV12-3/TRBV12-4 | CASRPGTGGVETQYF | TGTGCCAGCAGGCCCGGGACAGGGGGCGTAGAGACCCAGTACTTC
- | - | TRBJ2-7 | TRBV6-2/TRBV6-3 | CASSRDVVQGAYEQYF | TGTGCCAGCAGCCGGGACGTCGTCCAAGGCGCCTACGAGCAGTACTTC
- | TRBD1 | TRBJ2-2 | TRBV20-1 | CSARDWGQGDTGELFF | TGCAGTGCTAGAGATTGGGGACAGGGGGACACCGGGGAGCTGTTTTTT
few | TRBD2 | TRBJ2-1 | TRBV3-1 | CASSQRGGNEQFF | TGTGCCAGCAGCCAACGCGGGGGAAATGAGCAGTTCTTC
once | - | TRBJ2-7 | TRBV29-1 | CSVSLGPSNEQYF | TGCAGCGTTTCCCTAGGTCCGAGCAACGAGCAGTACTTC
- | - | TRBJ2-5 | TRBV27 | CASSSLGGAGWQYF | TGTGCCAGCAGTTCCTTAGGAGGAGCTGGGTGGCAGTACTTC
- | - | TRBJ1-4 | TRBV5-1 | CASSSGTVGEELFF | TGCGCCAGCAGCTCGGGGACGGTGGGTGAAGAACTGTTTTTT
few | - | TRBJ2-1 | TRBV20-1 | CSAPSPPNEQFF | TGCAGTGCTCCCTCTCCCCCCAATGAGCAGTTCTTC
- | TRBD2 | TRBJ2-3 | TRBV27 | CASTAGLAGVITDTQYF | TGTGCCAGCACGGCCGGACTAGCGGGAGTTATAACAGATACGCAGTATTTT
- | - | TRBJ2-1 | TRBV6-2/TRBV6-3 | CASTNSLSLLYNEQFF | TGTGCCAGCACCAACAGTTTGTCCCTCCTCTACAATGAGCAGTTCTTC
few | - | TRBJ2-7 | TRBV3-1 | CASSKGGHSYEQYF | TGTGCCAGCAGCAAAGGGGGGCACTCCTACGAGCAGTACTTC
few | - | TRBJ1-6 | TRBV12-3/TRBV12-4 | CASSPRTQSRNSPLHF | TGTGCCAGCAGTCCCCGGACTCAGTCTAGAAATTCACCCCTCCACTTT
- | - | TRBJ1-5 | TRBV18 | CASSPSRVDPNQPQHF | TGTGCCAGCTCACCTTCTAGGGTCGACCCCAATCAGCCCCAGCATTTT
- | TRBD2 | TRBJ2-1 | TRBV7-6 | CASSPQREGLYNEQFF | TGTGCCAGCAGCCCTCAGCGGGAGGGCCTATACAATGAGCAGTTCTTC
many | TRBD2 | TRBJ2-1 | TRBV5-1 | CASSLTSGLYNEQFF | TGCGCCAGCAGCTTAACTAGCGGGCTATACAATGAGCAGTTCTTC
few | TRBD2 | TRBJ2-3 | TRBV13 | CASSARLAGVQGDTQYF | TGTGCCAGCAGCGCAAGACTAGCGGGTGTCCAAGGAGATACGCAGTATTTT
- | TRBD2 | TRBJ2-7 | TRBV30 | CAWSFTSGYEQYF | TGTGCCTGGAGTTTCACTAGCGGCTACGAGCAGTACTTC
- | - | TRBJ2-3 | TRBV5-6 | CASSLSGDSTDTQYF | TGTGCCAGCAGCTTGTCCGGGGATAGCACAGATACGCAGTATTTT
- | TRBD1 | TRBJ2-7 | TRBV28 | CASSLGATGAGEQYF | TGTGCCAGCAGTTTAGGAGCGACAGGGGCGGGCGAGCAGTACTTC
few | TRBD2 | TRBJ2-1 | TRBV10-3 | CAISDPGLAGGNEQFF | TGTGCCATCAGTGACCCCGGACTAGCGGGGGGGAATGAGCAGTTCTTC
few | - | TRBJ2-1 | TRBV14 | CASSQEPAQDGDEQFF | TGTGCCAGCAGCCAAGAACCAGCCCAAGACGGCGATGAGCAGTTCTTC